Listed below are T cell receptor beta chains from one sample, sequenced in a study of CD8+ T cells in alopecia areata. Some clones are missing from TCRdb's copy, which holds only in-frame ones; the method was immunoSEQ multiplex PCR. The table has some 180,000 clones, roughly half seen once. This specimen consisted of CD8+ T cells sorted from blood, obtained between weeks 51 and 52, from a patient treated with tofacitinib. The receptor source for this set is a human donor with alopecia areata. Both conserved end residues are part of each CDR3. A clone size is listed for some rows: how often the clone was seen (once, few, many), or a class if it is expanded.

TRBJ2-1 | NA | TRBV5-1 | CASSLVPNEQFF
TRBJ2-1 | NA | TRBV15 | CATRTSGGSSYNEQFF
TRBJ2-1 | NA | TRBV19 | CASSRKGGNEQFF
TRBJ2-1 | NA | TRBV4-1 | CASSRGRVINEQFF
TRBJ2-2 | few | TRBV27 | CASSTHREAGELFF
TRBJ2-5 | NA | TRBV5-4 | CASSSLKGGETQYF
TRBJ1-1 | NA | TRBV6-5 | CASSYSDTGMNTEAFF
TRBJ2-1 | NA | TRBV5-1 | CASSSPVNEQFF
TRBJ2-3 | NA | TRBV7-8 | CASSRTDTQYF
TRBJ2-7 | NA | TRBV2 | CASIRDSFTYEQYF
TRBJ2-1 | NA | TRBV5-1 | CASSLYRGTGCEQFF
TRBJ1-5 | NA | TRBV30 | CAWSEHRVNQPQHF
TRBJ1-1 | NA | TRBV7-2 | CASSLVGREATEAFF
TRBJ2-6 | NA | TRBV9 | CASSVDPGRTTGANVLTF
TRBJ1-1 | NA | TRBV7-9 | CASSSPNRGATEAFF
TRBJ2-2 | once | TRBV27 | CASSLGGRGNTGELFF
TRBJ1-1 | few | TRBV30 | CAWSWQGNTEAFF
TRBJ2-2 | NA | TRBV27 | CASSHDTGELFF
TRBJ2-7 | NA | TRBV10-1 | CASSEFGQPTYEQYF
TRBJ2-5 | NA | TRBV5-5 | CASSLGKVRQETQYF
TRBJ1-1 | NA | TRBV27 | CASSFGGGGTEAFF
TRBJ2-7 | NA | TRBV27 | CASSLRRGEFYEQYF
TRBJ2-7 | few | TRBV21-1 | CASSKCRPYEQYF
TRBJ2-3 | NA | TRBV7-9 | CASSLASGGATDTQYF
TRBJ2-7 | NA | TRBV19 | CASSIKGRTYEQYF
TRBJ1-1 | NA | TRBV5-4 | CASSQVRGNTEAFF
TRBJ2-1 | few | TRBV12-5 | CASGLVRTGGLHNEQFF
TRBJ2-6 | NA | TRBV6-5 | CATLGVGANVLTF
TRBJ1-6 | NA | TRBV7-2 | CASSSDVRRGSPLHF
TRBJ2-7 | few | TRBV5-6 | CASTGLGVLNDEQYF
TRBJ2-1 | NA | TRBV6-5 | CASSYVGPREQFF
TRBJ1-1 | NA | TRBV9 | CASSVGAGGEAFF
TRBJ2-1 | NA | TRBV30 | CAYQGDSYNEQFF
TRBJ1-1 | NA | TRBV16 | CASSEGGEAFF
TRBJ1-5 | NA | TRBV5-6 | CASSLPQGPQHF
TRBJ2-3 | NA | TRBV4-3 | CASSQDWASGGSRDTQYF
TRBJ2-2 | NA | TRBV11-2 | CASSFVGELFF
TRBJ2-3 | NA | TRBV6-1 | CAAKDREGTDTQYF
TRBJ2-1 | once | TRBV5-1 | CASSSGQGFHEQFF
TRBJ2-3 | NA | TRBV5-4 | CASSLIGSNTDTQYF